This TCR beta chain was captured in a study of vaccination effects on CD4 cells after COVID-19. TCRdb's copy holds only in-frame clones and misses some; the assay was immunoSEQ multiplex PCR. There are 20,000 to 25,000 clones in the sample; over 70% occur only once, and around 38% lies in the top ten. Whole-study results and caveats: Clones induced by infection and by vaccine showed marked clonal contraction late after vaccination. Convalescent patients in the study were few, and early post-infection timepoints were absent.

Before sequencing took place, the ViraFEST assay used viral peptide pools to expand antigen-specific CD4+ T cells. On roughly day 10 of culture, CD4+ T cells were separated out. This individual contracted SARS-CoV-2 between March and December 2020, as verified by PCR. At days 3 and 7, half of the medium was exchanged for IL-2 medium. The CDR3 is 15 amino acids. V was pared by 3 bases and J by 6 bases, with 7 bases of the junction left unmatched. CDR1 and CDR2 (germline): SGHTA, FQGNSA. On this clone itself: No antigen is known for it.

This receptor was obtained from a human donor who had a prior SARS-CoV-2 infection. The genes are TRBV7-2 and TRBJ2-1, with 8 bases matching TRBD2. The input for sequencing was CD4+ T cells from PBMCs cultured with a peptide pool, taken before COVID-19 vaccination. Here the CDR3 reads CASSLSGTRLNEQFF. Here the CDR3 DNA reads TGTGCCAGCAGCTTGTCCGGGACTAGGCTCAATGAGCAGTTCTTC.